This entry lists 3 T cell receptor beta chains sequenced from one sample in a study of blood T cell repertoires in COVID-19. Assay: immunoSEQ multiplex PCR; the TCRdb copy retains only in-frame clones and omits some. In the table there are 150,000 to 190,000 clones, 80% of which are singletons. Sequencing was carried out using peripheral blood. These receptors were obtained from a man aged 60 to 69 with acute or convalescent COVID-19.

V and J are TRBV3-1 (or the pseudogene TRBV3-2) and TRBJ1-2, with D maybe TRBD1 (6 bases). The ends were cut back, 1 base at V and 4 bases at J, with 13 bases in the middle. CDR3 length: 15 amino acids. Germline loops: CDR1 LGHDT, CDR2 YNNKEL (reference sequence). Here the CDR3 reads CASSQGTGSAYGYTF. CDR3 coding DNA: TGTGCCAGCAGCCAAGGAACAGGGTCCGCCTATGGCTACACCTTC.

This clone was counted between two and nine times. The V gene is TRBV5-1, the J gene TRBJ1-4; unclear D gene. The CDR3 covers 14 residues. Trimming cost V 0 bases and J 4 bases, with 7 bases left between them. Germline CDR1 is SGHRS and CDR2 is YFSETQ. The CDR3: CASSLAYNNEKLFF. Written as DNA, the CDR3 is TGCGCCAGCAGCTTGGCGTACAATAATGAAAAACTGTTTTTT.

The chain carries TRBV2 and TRBJ1-2; D is possibly TRBD1 (5 bases). Trimming shortened V by 6 bases and J by 5 bases, and 16 bases separated the two germline ends. From germline, CDR1 is SNHLY and CDR2 FYNNEI. The CDR3 has 14 amino acids. CDR3 region: CASSREGRTYGYTF. The CDR3 bases are TGTGCCAGCAGCCGAGAAGGGCGGACATATGGCTACACCTTC.